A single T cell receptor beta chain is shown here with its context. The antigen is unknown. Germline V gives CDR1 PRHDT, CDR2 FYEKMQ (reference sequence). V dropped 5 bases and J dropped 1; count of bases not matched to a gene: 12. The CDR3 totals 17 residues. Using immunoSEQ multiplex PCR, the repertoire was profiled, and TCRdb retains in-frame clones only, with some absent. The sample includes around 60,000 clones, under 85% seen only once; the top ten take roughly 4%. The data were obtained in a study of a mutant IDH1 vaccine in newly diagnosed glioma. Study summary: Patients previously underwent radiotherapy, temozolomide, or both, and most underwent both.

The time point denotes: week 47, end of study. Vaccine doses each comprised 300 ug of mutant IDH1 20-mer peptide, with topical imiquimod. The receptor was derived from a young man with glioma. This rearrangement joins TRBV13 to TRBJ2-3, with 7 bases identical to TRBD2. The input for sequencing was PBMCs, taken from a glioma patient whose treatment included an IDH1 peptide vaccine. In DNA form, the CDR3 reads TGTGCCAGCAGCCCGCCCCTCGGACTAGTAGGCACAGATACGCAGTATTTT. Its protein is CASSPPLGLVGTDTQYF.